The TCR beta chain under discussion was sequenced for a study of CD8+ T cells in alopecia areata. The overall study: Tofacitinib administration to treated patients was oral, at 5 to 10 mg twice daily.

Peripheral blood samples and lesional scalp punch biopsies were obtained from alopecia areata patients. V lost 2 bases to trimming and J lost 0 bases, with 8 bases between them. The CDR3 has 15 residues. CDR1 SNHLY and CDR2 FYNNEI come from the germline V gene. After isolation, RNA underwent reverse transcription to generate cDNA as the sequencing template. Generated by immunoSEQ multiplex PCR, the TCRdb table keeps only in-frame clones and is missing some. The sample consists of about 130,000 clones, around 50% of them appearing once. Study-wide results and limits: Lesional scalp, especially alopecia totalis/universalis, showed higher clonality than normal scalp.

Concerning this clone: What it binds is unknown.

The sequenced sample was CD4+ T cells sorted from blood, obtained at week 0. The V gene is TRBV2, the J gene TRBJ2-1, with a weak D call TRBD2 (5 bases). This receptor was obtained from a human donor with alopecia areata. CDR3: CASSERRGSYNEQFF. The CDR3 nucleotides read TGTGCCAGCAGTGAAAGACGGGGCTCCTACAATGAGCAGTTCTTC.